The T cell receptor (beta chain) described here comes from a study of siplizumab effects on memory and regulatory T cells (dated by TCRdb to between 2019 and 2020). Looking at the study overall: The study looked at the effect of siplizumab, an anti-CD2 antibody, on alloreactive T-cell subsets in allogeneic mixed lymphocyte reactions made from human PBMCs.

Library creation used the immunoSEQ multiplex PCR assay. The deep sequencing platform assayed about 91,000 TCR templates per sample. Genomic DNA extracted from sorted T cells was used for TCRbeta CDR3 sequencing. The authors processed their data as follows. The R programming language was used for clonal analysis of TCRbeta CDR3 data. Alloreactive CD4+ and CD8+ clones were defined by comparing unstimulated samples with post-reaction CFSE-low samples. Regulatory or non-regulatory origin of alloreactive CD4+ clones was assigned by matching sequences to the sorted unstimulated Treg and non-Treg repertoires. TCRdb limited this immuneACCESS table to in-frame rearrangements with V and J called. A share of clones is missing; checked studies link under half to unresolved V genes, and the rest is unexplained. That table gives V, J and clone size, and the DNA gave D and trimming. Across this sample there are about 100,000 clones, with about 91% seen only once. Approximately 0.66% of the sample belongs to the ten largest clones.

The CDR3 runs 15 residues from the cysteine to the phenylalanine. The DNA shown is the 45-base CDR3, in frame from base 1. Here V drops 4 bases and J drops 6 bases, and the junction holds 8 bases not matched to any gene. CDR1 and CDR2 were assigned from the germline V gene (reference sequence) as GTSNPN and SVGIG. What the study reported, not specific to this receptor: Among mappable alloreactive CD4+ clones, the Treg-derived fraction averaged around 69% with siplizumab versus 25% to 30% in control reactions. The cumulative frequency of alloreactive sequences traceable to unstimulated CD4+ memory T cells was significantly reduced by siplizumab. A naive or memory phenotype could not be assigned to roughly 75-96% of proliferating CD4+ or CD8+ clones. Unstimulated naive T cells appeared to be more diverse than memory T cells, and naive cells seemed to make a substantial contribution to the alloresponse. Sequences below about 10^-5 frequency were poorly captured, so only a minor fraction of alloreactive clones could be mapped to unstimulated subsets. The suppressive function of proliferating Tregs from siplizumab cultures was not functionally confirmed.

Sorted unstimulated T cells, along with proliferating T cells recovered from mixed lymphocyte reactions, underwent TCRbeta CDR3 sequencing. Fresh whole blood from fewer than 12 HLA-typed healthy donors was used to isolate PBMCs. To map where alloreactive clones came from, unstimulated CD4+ regulatory T cells were FACS-sorted. In regard to this clone: No antigen is known for it. No much larger clone is present one base from it, and per-base qualities are unavailable.

Input material: Tregs sorted from blood. The chain was built from TRBV30 and TRBJ2-1, with 11 central nucleotides matching TRBD2. The sequence was obtained from a human donor in good health. The CDR3 protein: CAWTPGLAVSNEQFF. The nucleotide sequence is TGTGCCTGGACGCCGGGACTAGCGGTATCCAATGAGCAGTTCTTC. When the CDR3 is completed using the reference TRBV30 and TRBJ2-1 genes on either side, the full variable domain is SQTIHQWPATLVQPVGSPLSLECTVEGTSNPNLYWYRQAAGRGLQLLFYSVGIGQISSEVPQNLSASRPQDRQFILSSKKLLLSDSGFYLCAWTPGLAVSNEQFFGPGTRLTVL.